This section outlines one T cell receptor beta chain sequence together with its context. With 8 bases clipped from V and 9 bases from J, the junction kept 6 bases outside the gene matches. CDR1 is SQVTM and CDR2 is ANQGSEA in the germline V gene. The CDR3 extends over 11 amino acids. These data come from a study of blood T cell repertoires in COVID-19. Original processing notes: Estimation of nucleated cell counts was performed using reference gene primer amplification. Assay: immunoSEQ multiplex PCR; the TCRdb copy retains only in-frame clones and omits some. That table is the source of V, J and clone size, and D and trimming were worked out from the DNA. The table has 200,000 to 300,000 clones, around 85% seen once.

The chain uses TRBV29-1 and TRBJ2-1, with TRBD1 matching 8 bases. Sequenced sample: peripheral blood. This TCR derives from a woman of 80 years or more with acute or convalescent COVID-19. The DNA for the CDR3 is TGCAGCACAGGACAGGGTCTTGAGCAGTTCTTC. This encodes CSTGQGLEQFF.